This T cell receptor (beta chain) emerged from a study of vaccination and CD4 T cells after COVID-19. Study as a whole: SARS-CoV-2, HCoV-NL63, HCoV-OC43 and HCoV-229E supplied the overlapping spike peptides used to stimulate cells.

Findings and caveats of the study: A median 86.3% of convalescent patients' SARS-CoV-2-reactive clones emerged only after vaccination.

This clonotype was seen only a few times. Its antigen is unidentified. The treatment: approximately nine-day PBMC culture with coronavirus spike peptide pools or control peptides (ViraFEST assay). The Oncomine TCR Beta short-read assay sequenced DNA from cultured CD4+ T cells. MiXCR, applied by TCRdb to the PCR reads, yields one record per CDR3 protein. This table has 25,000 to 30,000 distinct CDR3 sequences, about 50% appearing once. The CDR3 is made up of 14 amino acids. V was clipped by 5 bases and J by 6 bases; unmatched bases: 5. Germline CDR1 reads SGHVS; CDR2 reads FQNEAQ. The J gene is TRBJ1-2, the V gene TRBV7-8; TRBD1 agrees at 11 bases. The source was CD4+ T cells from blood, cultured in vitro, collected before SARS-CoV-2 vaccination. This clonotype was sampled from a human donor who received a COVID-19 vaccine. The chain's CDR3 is CASSPGTGGHGYTF. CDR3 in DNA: TGTGCCAGCAGCCCGGGGACAGGGGGGCATGGCTACACCTTC. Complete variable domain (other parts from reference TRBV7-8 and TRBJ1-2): GAGVSQSPRYKVAKRGQDVALRCDPISGHVSLFWYQQALGQGPEFLTYFQNEAQLDKSGLPSDRFFAERPEGSVSTLKIQRTQQEDSAVYLCASSPGTGGHGYTFGSGTRLTVV.